The clone carrying this T cell receptor (beta chain) occurred many times. The sample is drawn from a study of T-cell reconstitution after alpha-beta-depleted transplantation in children. Unique molecular identifiers were built into the TCRbeta library. TCRdb independently ran MiXCR on the PCR reads; one entry per CDR3 protein. The table records roughly 120,000 distinct CDR3 sequences, 23% of them present only once. Looked up from germline, CDR1 is DFQATT and CDR2 is SNEGSKA (reference sequence). Trimming removed 3 bases from V and 3 bases from J, with 19 bases in between. The CDR3 covers 16 residues. The receptor was derived from a male patient aged 2-10 years who had a stem cell transplant for chronic granulomatous disease, so the T cells may come from the graft donor. The sequencing used PBMCs, mostly from graft donor cells, collected 180 days after TCRalphabeta/CD19-depleted stem cell transplant. The chain links TRBV20-1 to TRBJ2-3; D is perhaps TRBD1 (6 bases). The CDR3 DNA reads TGCAGTGCTAGTCTATCTGGGGGCAGGAGGACAGATACGCAGTATTTT. It yields the protein CSASLSGGRRTDTQYF.